These 20 T cell receptor beta chains share one sample of origin, sequenced in a study of shared clonotypes between healthy human individuals. Sequenced by immunoSEQ multiplex PCR; TCRdb stores in-frame clones only, minus some. This table has approximately 620,000 clones, more than 95% appearing once. What was sequenced was naive CD4+ T cells sorted from blood. Indicated subset: CD45RA+ positively selected. All receptors come from a woman aged 30 to 39 in good health.

This chain uses TRBV21-1 with TRBJ1-5. TRBV21-1 counts as a pseudogene. This CDR3 has 15 amino acids. Written as DNA, the CDR3 is TGTGCCAGCAGCAAAGGGGACGGAGCTAATCAGCCCCAGCATTTT. This gives the protein CASSKGDGANQPQHF.

The V gene is TRBV27, the J gene TRBJ1-2; D gene unclear. Germline V gene sequence: CDR1 MNHEY, CDR2 SMNVEV (reference sequence). Between the trimmed V and J ends, which lost 4 bases and 2 bases, there was a span of 11 bases. There are 14 residues in the CDR3. The CDR3 here is CASSYGRTNYGYTF. CDR3 DNA: TGTGCCAGCAGTTATGGCAGAACCAACTATGGCTACACCTTC.

The rearrangement links TRBV2 to TRBJ1-5; no clear D. The V gene lost 6 bases and the J gene lost 3 bases, with 9 bases spanning the gap. Germline lookup yields CDR1 SNHLY and CDR2 FYNNEI. CDR3 length: 13 residues. CDR3 loop: CASRVETNQPQHF. CDR3 nucleotide sequence: TGTGCCAGCAGAGTGGAGACCAATCAGCCCCAGCATTTT.

A few counts support this clone. Other nucleotide sequences from this sample produce the same CDR3. The chain employs TRBV28 and TRBJ1-5, with D uncertain. The germline V gene has CDR1 MDHEN and CDR2 SYDVKM. CDR3 size: 12 residues. Trimming removed 6 bases at V and 1 base at J, with 4 bases between. In DNA form, the CDR3 reads TGTGCCAGCAGACAAAGCAATCAGCCCCAGCATTTT. Amino acid sequence: CASRQSNQPQHF.

This chain joins TRBV10-3 and TRBJ2-7, with D perhaps given as TRBD1 or TRBD2 (6 bases each). The V end was cut by 5 bases, the J end by 5 bases, with 13 bases between. Germline V gene lookup returns CDR1 ENHRY and CDR2 SYGVKD. This CDR3 spans 13 amino acids. CDR3 in amino acids: CAISSGGRDEQYF. The CDR3 coding sequence is TGTGCCATCAGTAGTGGGGGGCGGGACGAGCAGTACTTC.

The table lists this clone with a count of one. V and J are TRBV28 and TRBJ1-5; 7 bases align to TRBD1. The CDR3 runs 13 residues. CDR1 and CDR2 from the germline V gene are MDHEN and SYDVKM. V was pared by 7 bases and J by 14 bases, with 14 bases of the junction left unmatched. The CDR3 DNA is TGTGCCAGCACCCTTTACGACGCCGGGACAGAGCATTTT. Residues: CASTLYDAGTEHF. The whole variable domain, filled in from reference TRBV28 and TRBJ1-5, reads DVKVTQSSRYLVKRTGEKVFLECVQDMDHENMFWYRQDPGLGLRLIYFSYDVKMKEKGDIPEGYSVSREKKERFSLILESASTNQTSMYLCASTLYDAGTEHFGDGTRLSIL.

The chain combines TRBV15 with TRBJ1-4; 9 bases line up with TRBD1. The ends lost 0 bases at V and 8 bases at J; junction bases unmatched: 10. CDR3 length equals 17 residues. Germline CDR1 reads LNHNV; CDR2 reads YYDKDF (reference sequence). CDR3 amino acids: CATSRDQITGGWEKLFF. CDR3 coding DNA: TGTGCCACCAGCAGAGATCAGATTACAGGGGGCTGGGAAAAACTGTTTTTT.

The chain links TRBV4-2 to TRBJ1-2; TRBD1 aligns across 10 bases. Germline CDR1 is LGHNA and CDR2 is YNFKEQ. Trimming at V came to 3 bases and at J to 1 base, leaving 5 bases not matched to a gene. The CDR3 has 16 amino acids. The CDR3 protein is CASSHPGQGYNYGYTF. The CDR3 DNA is TGTGCCAGCAGCCACCCGGGACAGGGGTATAACTATGGCTACACCTTC.

The rearrangement joins TRBV11-3 to TRBJ2-1; no definite D call. Germline V lookup: CDR1 SGHNT, CDR2 YENEEA. V shed 1 base and J shed 4 bases, with 5 bases lying between them. The CDR3 totals 13 residues. The CDR3 DNA reads TGTGCCAGCAGCTTAGCAGATTACAATGAGCAGTTCTTC. Translated, it gives CASSLADYNEQFF. The complete variable domain, with remaining parts taken from reference TRBV11-3 and TRBJ2-1, reads EAGVVQSPRYKIIEKKQPVAFWCNPISGHNTLYWYLQNLGQGPELLIRYENEEAVDDSQLPKDRFSAERLKGVDSTLKIQPAELGDSAVYLCASSLADYNEQFFGPGTRLTVL.

The V call is TRBV6-5, the J call TRBJ2-1; 9 nucleotides agree with TRBD1. Germline CDR1 MNHEY, CDR2 SVGAGI. This CDR3 is built from 15 residues. The V and J ends lost 6 bases and 2 bases, in that order; junction bases with no gene match: 5. The CDR3: CASRETGGPYNEQFF. The CDR3 DNA follows: TGTGCCAGCAGAGAAACAGGGGGCCCCTACAATGAGCAGTTCTTC.

The rearrangement uses TRBV4-1 and TRBJ2-5; maybe TRBD1 (5 bases). This CDR3 spans 15 amino acids. With 1 base removed from V and 9 bases from J, the gap between germline ends came to 18 bases. In germline, CDR1 is MGHRA, CDR2 YSYEKL. The CDR3 region is CASSQGRVRPTAQYF. The CDR3 DNA sequence: TGCGCCAGCAGCCAAGGCAGGGTACGACCTACGGCCCAGTACTTC.

V usage is TRBV5-1 and J usage is TRBJ2-1, with 10 bases identical to TRBD2. V gave up 1 base and J gave up 6 bases; unmatched junction bases: 10. This CDR3 region has 17 residues. CDR1 is SGHRS and CDR2 is YFSETQ in the germline V gene. The CDR3 DNA sequence: TGCGCCAGCAGCTTGCGCCCGCCTAGCGGGAGAGGCAATGAGCAGTTCTTC. It translates to CASSLRPPSGRGNEQFF.

This clone was detected once. The chain joins TRBV5-1 to TRBJ2-3; tentative D call: TRBD1 (6 bases). From germline, CDR1 is SGHRS and CDR2 YFSETQ. Trimming stripped 3 bases from V and 2 bases from J, with 13 bases between. The CDR3 loop spans 15 amino acids. The CDR3: CASSSTGQPTDTQYF. In DNA, the CDR3 is TGCGCCAGCAGCTCCACGGGACAACCCACAGATACGCAGTATTTT. Based on the CDR3 plus reference TRBV5-1 and TRBJ2-3, the full variable domain is KAGVTQTPRYLIKTRGQQVTLSCSPISGHRSVSWYQQTPGQGLQFLFEYFSETQRNKGNFPGRFSGRQFSNSRSEMNVSTLELGDSALYLCASSSTGQPTDTQYFGPGTRLTVL.

The V and J genes are TRBV28 and TRBJ2-7; TRBD2 matches 7 bases. The CDR3 consists of 13 residues. Germline CDR1 MDHEN, CDR2 SYDVKM. Germline trimming cut 8 bases from V and 1 base from J; bases unmatched to any gene: 5. The CDR3 spells CASREGGSYEQYF. The CDR3 DNA is TGTGCCAGCCGAGAGGGAGGGTCCTACGAGCAGTACTTC.

The chain carries TRBV7-2 and TRBJ2-5; TRBD1 matches 8 bases. The end of the DNA is better explained by TRBJ2-7, so the J call may be wrong. Germline CDR1 and CDR2: SGHTA and FQGNSA. The CDR3 is 18 residues long. The CDR3 DNA is TGTGCCAGCAGCTTAGGGGGTCAGGGGGCGCGTGTACCCTACGAGCAGTACTTC. As protein: CASSLGGQGARVPYEQYF.

This chain connects TRBV5-1 to TRBJ2-5; possibly TRBD1 for D (5 bases). The CDR3 runs 17 residues. Deletions cut 2 bases from V and 3 bases from J, with 20 bases between. Germline CDR1 and CDR2: SGHRS and YFSETQ. This CDR3 reads CASSFGSGPGHEETQYF. For the CDR3, the DNA is TGCGCCAGCAGCTTTGGGTCCGGGCCAGGGCACGAAGAGACCCAGTACTTC. Full variable domain (remainder filled in from reference TRBV5-1 and TRBJ2-5): KAGVTQTPRYLIKTRGQQVTLSCSPISGHRSVSWYQQTPGQGLQFLFEYFSETQRNKGNFPGRFSGRQFSNSRSEMNVSTLELGDSALYLCASSFGSGPGHEETQYFGPGTRLLVL.

The chain has TRBV5-1 and TRBJ2-6; D might be TRBD1 (6 bases). Germline lookup yields CDR1 SGHRS and CDR2 YFSETQ. This CDR3 contains 14 residues. The V end was cut by 4 bases, the J end by 3 bases, with 8 bases between. Here the CDR3 reads CASSGGDGANVLTF. The DNA of the CDR3 is TGCGCCAGCAGCGGGGGCGATGGGGCCAACGTCCTGACTTTC.

J is TRBJ2-1 and V is TRBV30; D uncertain. CDR1 is GTSNPN, CDR2 SVGIG, per germline (reference sequence). The V gene lost 2 bases and the J gene lost 5 bases, with 7 bases spanning the gap. There are 12 residues in the CDR3. The CDR3 reads CAWSPQHNEQFF. The CDR3 DNA reads TGTGCCTGGAGTCCCCAGCACAATGAGCAGTTCTTC.

The chain recombines TRBV20-1 with TRBJ1-1; TRBD1 is a possible D gene (6 bases). Germline CDR1 is DFQATT and CDR2 is SNEGSKA (reference sequence). The CDR3 consists of 10 residues. The CDR3 here is CKSGVTEAFF. Here the CDR3 DNA reads TGCAAATCAGGGGTCACTGAAGCTTTCTTT.

The V gene is TRBV19, the J gene TRBJ2-2; 15 bases align to TRBD2. The junction had 1 base not matched to a gene; V was cut back by 5 bases and J by 0 bases. Germline assignment: CDR1 LNHDA and CDR2 SQIVND (reference sequence). The CDR3 is 17 residues long. The CDR3 nucleotides are TGTGCCAGTAGTGGGACTAGCGGGAGGACGAACACCGGGGAGCTGTTTTTT. Amino acid sequence: CASSGTSGRTNTGELFF.